The text below deals with one T cell receptor beta chain. When the RNA was reverse transcribed, random hexamers were used with an input of roughly 0.5 to 1 ug. MiXCR, run by TCRdb on the immunoSEQ multiplex PCR reads, gives a single entry per CDR3 protein. This repertoire shows just over 150,000 distinct CDR3 sequences, just under 95% found once; its top ten account for about 0.19%. This sample stems from a study of CD8 T cells in Susac syndrome. The V end lost 5 bases, the J end lost 4 bases, and 21 bases lay between the germline ends. Germline lookup yields CDR1 SQVTM and CDR2 ANQGSEA. The CDR3 is made up of 15 amino acids.

The sequence derives from a human donor with multiple sclerosis. Sequenced sample: CD8+ T cells from PBMCs. The V and J genes are TRBV29-1 and TRBJ2-7; D assignment may be TRBD1 or TRBD2 (6 bases each). The CDR3 loop is CSVLGGLASSYEQYF. In DNA form, the CDR3 reads TGCAGCGTTCTAGGGGGGCTAGCGTCCTCATACGAGCAGTACTTC.